This TCR beta chain derives from a study of technical replicates of blood from a handful of donors. TCRdb's table, derived via immunoSEQ multiplex PCR, lists solely in-frame clones and lacks some. The table has some 70,000 clones, 80% to 95% seen once; the top ten hold over 0.35%. Germline values: CDR1 KGHSH, CDR2 LQKENI. The V end was cut by 4 bases, the J end by 4 bases, with 11 bases between. The CDR3 is 13 residues long. This TCR was recovered from a human donor in good health. The V gene is TRBV18, the J gene TRBJ2-7, with D possibly being TRBD1 (6 bases). Sequenced: T cells isolated from PBMCs. The CDR3 bases are TGTGCCAGCTCACACGGCAGGGGTTACGAGCAGTACTTC. As protein: CASSHGRGYEQYF. Based on the CDR3 plus reference TRBV18 and TRBJ2-7, the full variable domain is NAGVMQNPRHLVRRRGQEARLRCSPMKGHSHVYWYRQLPEEGLKFMVYLQKENIIDESGMPKERFSAEFPKEGPSILRIQQVVRGDSAAYFCASSHGRGYEQYFGPGTRLTVT.